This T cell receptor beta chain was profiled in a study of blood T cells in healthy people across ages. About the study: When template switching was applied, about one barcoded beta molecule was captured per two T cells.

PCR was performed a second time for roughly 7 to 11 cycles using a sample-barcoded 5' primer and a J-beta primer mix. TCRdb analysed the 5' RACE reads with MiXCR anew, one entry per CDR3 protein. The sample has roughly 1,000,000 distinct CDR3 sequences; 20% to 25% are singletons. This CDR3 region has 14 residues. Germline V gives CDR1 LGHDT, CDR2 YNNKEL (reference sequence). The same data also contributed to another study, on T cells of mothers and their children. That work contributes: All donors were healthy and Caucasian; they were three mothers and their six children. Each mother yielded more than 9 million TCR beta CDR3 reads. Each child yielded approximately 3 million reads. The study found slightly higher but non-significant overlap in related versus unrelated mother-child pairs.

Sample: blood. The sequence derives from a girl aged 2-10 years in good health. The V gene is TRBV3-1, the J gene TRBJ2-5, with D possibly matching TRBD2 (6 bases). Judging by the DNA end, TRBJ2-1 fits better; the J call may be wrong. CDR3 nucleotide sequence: TGTGCCAGCAGCCGAGACTGGAGGGCAAATGAGCAGTTCTTC. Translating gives CASSRDWRANEQFF.